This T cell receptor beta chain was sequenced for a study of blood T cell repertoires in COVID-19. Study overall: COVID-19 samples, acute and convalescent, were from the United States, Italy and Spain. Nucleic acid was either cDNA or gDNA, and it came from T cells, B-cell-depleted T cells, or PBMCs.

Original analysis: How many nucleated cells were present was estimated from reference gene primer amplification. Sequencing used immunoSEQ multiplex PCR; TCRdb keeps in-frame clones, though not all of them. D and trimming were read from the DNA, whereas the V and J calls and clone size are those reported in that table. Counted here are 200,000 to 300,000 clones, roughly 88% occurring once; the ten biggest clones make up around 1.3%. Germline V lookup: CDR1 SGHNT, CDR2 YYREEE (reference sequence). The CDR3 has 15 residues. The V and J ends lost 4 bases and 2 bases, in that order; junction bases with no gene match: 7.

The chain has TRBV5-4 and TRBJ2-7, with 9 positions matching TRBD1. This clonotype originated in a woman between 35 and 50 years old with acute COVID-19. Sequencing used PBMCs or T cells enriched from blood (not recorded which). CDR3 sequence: CASSASTGGTYEQYV. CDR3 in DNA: TGTGCCAGCAGCGCCTCGACAGGGGGAACCTACGAGCAGTACGTC.